A single sample is the source of the 22 T cell receptor beta chains below, sequenced in a study of graft-versus-host responses after intestinal transplantation. What these receptors recognize is not known. Sequencing was performed with immunoSEQ multiplex PCR; in TCRdb, only in-frame clones are kept and a portion is missing. The sample records 130,000 or so clones, 92% being singletons. Here the sequenced sample was unstimulated CD4+ T cells sorted from spleen or lymph node cells, taken before intestinal transplant. These receptors came from a human donor who received an intestinal transplant.

The CDR3 spells CASKRQGVANEKLFF. Written as DNA, the CDR3 is TGTGCCAGCAAAAGACAGGGAGTGGCTAATGAAAAACTGTTTTTT. The rearrangement uses TRBV6-5 and TRBJ1-4; 7 nucleotides line up with TRBD1. V was clipped by 7 bases and J by 3 bases; unmatched bases: 8. Germline-derived CDR1 and CDR2 are MNHEY and SVGAGI. The CDR3 is 15 residues long.

As to this clone: Other DNA sequences in this specimen translate into the identical CDR3. The chain couples TRBV5-1 to TRBJ2-5; possibly TRBD2 for D (5 bases). The CDR3 consists of 13 residues. Trimming removed 0 bases at V and 4 bases at J, with 7 bases between. CDR1 is SGHRS, CDR2 YFSETQ, per germline. The CDR3 DNA reads as TGCGCCAGCAGCTTGGAAGGGAGAGAGACCCAGTACTTC. This translates into CASSLEGRETQYF.

The V and J genes are TRBV10-3 and TRBJ2-5; tentatively, D is TRBD2 (6 bases). This CDR3 is 11 amino acids long. V dropped 6 bases and J dropped 5 bases, with 7 bases sitting between them. Germline V gene data show CDR1 as ENHRY and CDR2 as SYGVKD. The CDR3 coding sequence is TGTGCCATCAGGGAGGGGGAGACCCAGTACTTC. It yields the protein CAIREGETQYF.

The chain employs TRBV19 and TRBJ2-3; D gene unclear. V dropped 5 bases and J dropped 1 base, with 13 bases sitting between them. The CDR3 runs to 15 residues. Germline CDR1 and CDR2: LNHDA and SQIVND (reference sequence). The CDR3, as DNA: TGTGCCAGTAGTCTGGGATATCTAGGCACAGATACGCAGTATTTT. Translated, it gives CASSLGYLGTDTQYF. The variable domain in full, completed from reference TRBV19 and TRBJ2-3, reads DGGITQSPKYLFRKEGQNVTLSCEQNLNHDAMYWYRQDPGQGLRLIYYSQIVNDFQKGDIAEGYSVSREKKESFPLTVTSAQKNPTAFYLCASSLGYLGTDTQYFGPGTRLTVL.

The genes are TRBV7-3 and TRBJ2-1, with 7 bases that match TRBD2. The germline V gene has CDR1 SGHTA and CDR2 FQGTGA. This CDR3 is built from 15 residues. Unmatched junction bases numbered 10, after V lost 4 bases and J lost 7 bases. As DNA, the CDR3 is TGTGCCAGCAGCTACGGGGCGGGAGTTCAAAATGAGCAGTTCTTC. Translated, it gives CASSYGAGVQNEQFF.

This clone was found a few times. J is TRBJ1-4 and V is TRBV21-1. TRBV21-1 is noted as a pseudogene. This CDR3 is built from 15 residues. CDR3 protein: CASSKFPATNEKLFF. CDR3 bases: TGTGCCAGCAGCAAATTCCCTGCAACTAATGAAAAACTGTTTTTT.

V and J are TRBV19 and TRBJ1-1; 7 bases align to TRBD1. The junction had 8 bases not matched to a gene; V was cut back by 4 bases and J by 3 bases. This CDR3 is built from 15 residues. CDR1 LNHDA and CDR2 SQIVND come from the germline V gene (reference sequence). The CDR3 region has the DNA TGTGCCAGTAGTACCCGACAGGGCGCAGACACTGAAGCTTTCTTT. It specifies CASSTRQGADTEAFF. Full variable domain (rest looked up from reference TRBV19 and TRBJ1-1): DGGITQSPKYLFRKEGQNVTLSCEQNLNHDAMYWYRQDPGQGLRLIYYSQIVNDFQKGDIAEGYSVSREKKESFPLTVTSAQKNPTAFYLCASSTRQGADTEAFFGQGTRLTVV.

The J gene is TRBJ1-4, the V gene TRBV6-5; D perhaps matches TRBD1 (5 bases). The length of the CDR3 is 15 residues. The V end lost 6 bases, the J end lost 0 bases, and 11 bases lay between the germline ends. The germline CDR1 and CDR2 sequences are MNHEY and SVGAGI. The chain's CDR3 is CASSARTPTNEKLFF. The CDR3 nucleotides are TGTGCCAGCAGCGCCCGGACACCAACTAATGAAAAACTGTTTTTT.

The genes are TRBV5-4 and TRBJ2-7; 10 nucleotides match TRBD2. Trimming removed 5 bases from V and 2 bases from J; junction bases left unmatched: 4. Per germline, CDR1 SGHNT and CDR2 YYREEE (reference sequence). This CDR3 comprises 14 residues. The CDR3 reads CASSPTSGAYEQYF. DNA of the CDR3: TGTGCCAGCAGTCCCACTAGCGGGGCCTACGAGCAGTACTTC.

The chain links TRBV28 to TRBJ2-7; the D is unclear. The CDR3 extends over 12 amino acids. Germline loops: CDR1 MDHEN, CDR2 SYDVKM. Trimming removed 7 bases at V and 2 bases at J, with 9 bases between. CDR3 in amino acids: CASTGGPYEQYF. In DNA, the CDR3 is TGTGCCAGCACGGGCGGACCCTACGAGCAGTACTTC.

The chain is built from TRBV28 and TRBJ2-5; D remains ambiguous. The CDR3 has 14 residues. The germline gives CDR1 MDHEN, CDR2 SYDVKM. V gave up 4 bases and J gave up 3 bases, with 12 bases separating them. The CDR3 nucleotides read TGTGCCAGCAGTTCCCGGCCCCGGGAAGAGACCCAGTACTTC. Protein product: CASSSRPREETQYF.

V and J are TRBV28 and TRBJ2-7; TRBD1 is a possible D gene (5 bases). CDR3 size: 10 residues. Per the germline V gene, CDR1 is MDHEN and CDR2 is SYDVKM. For the CDR3, the DNA is TGTGCAGCAGGGTCCTACGAGCAGTACTTC. This encodes CAAGSYEQYF.

The V gene is TRBV6-4, the J gene TRBJ2-3; D may be TRBD2 (5 bases). Germline V lookup: CDR1 MRHNA, CDR2 SNTAGT. This CDR3 region has 15 residues. The V gene lost 6 bases and the J gene lost 2 bases, with 15 bases spanning the gap. The CDR3 loop reads CASSPGVAITDTQYF. DNA of the CDR3: TGTGCCAGCAGCCCCGGGGTAGCTATCACAGATACGCAGTATTTT.

V and J are TRBV14 and TRBJ2-5; D is unresolved. The CDR3 has 14 residues. Germline V lookup: CDR1 SGHDN, CDR2 FVKESK. V lost 4 bases, J lost 5 bases, and 14 bases lay in between. CDR3 in amino acids: CASSPLGPSETQYF. The CDR3 DNA reads as TGTGCCAGCAGCCCGTTGGGCCCTTCGGAGACCCAGTACTTC.

In its sample, this clone was seen a few times. This chain joins TRBV14 and TRBJ1-1, with no clear D. Trimming took 4 bases from V and 11 from J, leaving 20 bases between them. The CDR3 has 14 residues. Germline V lookup: CDR1 SGHDN, CDR2 FVKESK. CDR3 residues: CASSPLGEVLLAFF. CDR3 nucleotides: TGTGCCAGCAGCCCGTTGGGTGAAGTGTTATTGGCTTTCTTT.

This sequence joins TRBV5-1 and TRBJ1-4, with D perhaps TRBD1 (5 bases). The CDR3 consists of 16 residues. CDR1 is SGHRS, CDR2 YFSETQ, per germline. V was pared by 3 bases and J by 8 bases, with 20 bases between. Here the CDR3 reads CASSWLEQEGLEKLFF. Written as DNA, the CDR3 is TGCGCCAGCAGCTGGTTAGAACAGGAGGGTTTAGAAAAACTGTTTTTT.

J is TRBJ2-7 and V is TRBV27; 15 nucleotides align to TRBD2. The V gene end was trimmed by 7 bases and the J gene end by 4 bases; junction bases not matched to a gene: 2. CDR1 and CDR2 (germline): MNHEY, SMNVEV (reference sequence). CDR3 length equals 14 residues. The CDR3 loop is CASTGLAGGYEQYF. The CDR3 DNA is TGTGCCAGCACCGGACTAGCGGGAGGGTACGAGCAGTACTTC.

CDR3 sequence: CASSRPMETQYF. In nucleotides, the CDR3 is TGCGCCAGCAGCCGTCCCATGGAGACCCAGTACTTC. The rearrangement links TRBV5-1 to TRBJ2-5; D is unclear. This CDR3 is built from 12 residues. V gave up 4 bases and J gave up 5 bases, with 9 bases separating them. Germline CDR1 is SGHRS and CDR2 is YFSETQ. Drawing the rest from reference TRBV5-1 and TRBJ2-5, the complete variable domain is KAGVTQTPRYLIKTRGQQVTLSCSPISGHRSVSWYQQTPGQGLQFLFEYFSETQRNKGNFPGRFSGRQFSNSRSEMNVSTLELGDSALYLCASSRPMETQYFGPGTRLLVL.

The J gene is TRBJ1-2, the V gene TRBV4-1; maybe TRBD1 (5 bases). The CDR3 consists of 14 residues. Looked up from germline, CDR1 is MGHRA and CDR2 is YSYEKL. Trimming pared 1 base from V and 8 bases from J, leaving 14 bases between. The CDR3 DNA is TGCGCCAGCAGCCAAGCCGGGACCCCTTCCGGCTACACCTTC. Translation gives CASSQAGTPSGYTF.

The rearrangement links TRBV15 to TRBJ1-2; D not resolved. V dropped 1 base and J dropped 0 bases, with 3 bases sitting between them. In germline, CDR1 is LNHNV, CDR2 YYDKDF (reference sequence). The length of the CDR3 is 13 residues. Written as DNA, the CDR3 is TGTGCCACCAGCAGAGCAGCTAACTATGGCTACACCTTC. The encoded protein is CATSRAANYGYTF.

The rearrangement uses TRBV7-2 and TRBJ2-1, with D unclear. V dropped 2 bases and J dropped 8 bases, with 7 bases sitting between them. The CDR3 length is 12 residues. The germline V gene encodes CDR1 SGHTA and CDR2 FQGNSA. CDR3: CASSLPVDEQFF. In nucleotides, the CDR3 is TGTGCCAGCAGCTTACCAGTAGATGAGCAGTTCTTC.

The genes are TRBV13 and TRBJ2-7, with D possibly TRBD2 on 6 matching bases. Trimming took off 1 base at V and 0 bases at J, with 19 bases between the two ends. The germline gives CDR1 PRHDT, CDR2 FYEKMQ (reference sequence). This CDR3 has 18 amino acids. The CDR3 sequence: CASSLVRDWAGGSYEQYF. In DNA form, the CDR3 reads TGTGCCAGCAGCTTAGTACGGGACTGGGCGGGTGGCTCCTACGAGCAGTACTTC.